The entry that follows covers one TCR beta chain sequence. Its target is not known. The record originates from a study of T cell repertoires in cytomegalovirus infection. Study background: Public TCR beta signatures indicated both CMV infection and matching HLA type.

General study points: CMV carriers having the relevant HLA were flagged by cumulative public TCR beta family frequency. The ex vivo response was dominated by HLA-C-restricted CMV-specific TCR beta clonotypes.

V trimming: 6 bases; J trimming: 1 base; junction bases outside the gene matches: 8. The CDR3 extends over 17 amino acids. CDR1 and CDR2 from the germline V gene are DFQATT and SNEGSKA (reference sequence). TCRdb re-derived calls from the reads in MiXCR, one entry per CDR3 protein. Among 350,000 to 550,000 distinct CDR3 sequences listed, about a third were seen once. Specimen: PBMCs. This TCR came from a human donor in good health (CMV status not recorded). Some clones in this sample may be carry-over from other donors' samples. The chain employs TRBV20-1 and TRBJ2-4; 14 bases match TRBD2. The CDR3: CSAWTSGGLGAKNIQYF. In nucleotides, the CDR3 is TGCAGTGCGTGGACTAGCGGGGGGCTCGGGGCCAAAAACATTCAGTACTTC.